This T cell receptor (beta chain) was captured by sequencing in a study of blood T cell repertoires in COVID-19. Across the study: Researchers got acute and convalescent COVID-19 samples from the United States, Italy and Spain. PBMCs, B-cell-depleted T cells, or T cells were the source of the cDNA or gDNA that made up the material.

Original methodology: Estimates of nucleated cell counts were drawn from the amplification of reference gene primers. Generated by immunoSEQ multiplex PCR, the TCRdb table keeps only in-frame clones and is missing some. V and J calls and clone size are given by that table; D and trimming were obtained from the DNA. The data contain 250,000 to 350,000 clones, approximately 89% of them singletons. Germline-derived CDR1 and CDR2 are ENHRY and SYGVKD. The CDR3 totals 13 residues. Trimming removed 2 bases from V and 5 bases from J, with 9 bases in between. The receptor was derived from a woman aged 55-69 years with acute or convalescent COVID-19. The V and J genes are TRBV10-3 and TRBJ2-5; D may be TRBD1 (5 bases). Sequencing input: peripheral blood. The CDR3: CAISELRVETQYF. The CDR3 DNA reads TGTGCCATCAGTGAGCTCAGGGTGGAGACCCAGTACTTC.